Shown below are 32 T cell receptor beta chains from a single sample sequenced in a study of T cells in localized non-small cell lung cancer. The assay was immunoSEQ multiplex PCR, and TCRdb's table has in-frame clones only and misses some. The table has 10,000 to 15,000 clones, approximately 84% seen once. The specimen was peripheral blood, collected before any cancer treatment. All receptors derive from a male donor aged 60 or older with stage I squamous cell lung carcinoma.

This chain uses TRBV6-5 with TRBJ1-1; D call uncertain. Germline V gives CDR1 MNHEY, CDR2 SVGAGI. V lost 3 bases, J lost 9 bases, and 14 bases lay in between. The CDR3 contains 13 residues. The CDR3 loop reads CASSYYPSGKAFF. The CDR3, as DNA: TGTGCCAGCAGTTATTACCCCAGTGGTAAAGCTTTCTTT.

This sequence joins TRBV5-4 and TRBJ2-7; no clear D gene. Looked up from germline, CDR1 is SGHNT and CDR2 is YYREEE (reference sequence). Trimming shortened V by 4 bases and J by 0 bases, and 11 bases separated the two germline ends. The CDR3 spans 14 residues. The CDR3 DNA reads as TGTGCCAGCAGCCCTCCGTCCGGCTCCTACGAGCAGTACTTC. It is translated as CASSPPSGSYEQYF.

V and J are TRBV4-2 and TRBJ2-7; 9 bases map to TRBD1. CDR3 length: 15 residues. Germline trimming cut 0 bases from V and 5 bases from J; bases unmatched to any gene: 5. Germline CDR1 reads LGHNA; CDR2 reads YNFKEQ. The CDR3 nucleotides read TGTGCCAGCAGCCAAGATGGGAGGACAGGGGACGAGCAGTACTTC. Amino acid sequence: CASSQDGRTGDEQYF.

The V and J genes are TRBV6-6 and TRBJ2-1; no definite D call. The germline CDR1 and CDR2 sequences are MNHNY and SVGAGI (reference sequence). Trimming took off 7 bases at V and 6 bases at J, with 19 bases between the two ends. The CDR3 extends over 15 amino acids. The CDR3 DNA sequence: TGTGCCAGCAATTCCCCAGGACGTGGCCTCAATGAGCAGTTCTTC. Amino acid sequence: CASNSPGRGLNEQFF.

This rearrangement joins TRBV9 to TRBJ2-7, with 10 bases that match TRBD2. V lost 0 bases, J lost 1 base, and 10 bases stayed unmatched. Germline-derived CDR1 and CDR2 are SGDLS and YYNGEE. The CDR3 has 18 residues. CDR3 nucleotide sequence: TGTGCCAGCAGCGTAGGCCCCTCAACTAGCGGGATATCCTACGAGCAGTACTTC. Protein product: CASSVGPSTSGISYEQYF.

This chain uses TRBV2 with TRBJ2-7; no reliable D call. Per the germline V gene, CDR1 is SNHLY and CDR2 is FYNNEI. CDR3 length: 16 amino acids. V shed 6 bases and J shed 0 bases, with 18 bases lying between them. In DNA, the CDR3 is TGTGCCAGCAGGTCTATGGACGGAGCCGACTCCTACGAGCAGTACTTC. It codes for CASRSMDGADSYEQYF. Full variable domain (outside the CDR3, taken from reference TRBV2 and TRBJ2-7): EPEVTQTPSHQVTQMGQEVILRCVPISNHLYFYWYRQILGQKVEFLVSFYNNEISEKSEIFDDQFSVERPDGSNFTLKIRSTKLEDSAMYFCASRSMDGADSYEQYFGPGTRLTVT.

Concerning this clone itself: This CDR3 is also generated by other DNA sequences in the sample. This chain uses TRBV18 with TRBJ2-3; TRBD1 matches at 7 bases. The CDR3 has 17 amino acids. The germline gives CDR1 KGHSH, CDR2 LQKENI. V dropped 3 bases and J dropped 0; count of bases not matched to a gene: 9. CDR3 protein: CASSPLRQGRSTDTQYF. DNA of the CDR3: TGTGCCAGCTCACCCCTTCGACAGGGCCGGAGCACAGATACGCAGTATTTT. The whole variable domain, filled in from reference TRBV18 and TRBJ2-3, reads NAGVMQNPRHLVRRRGQEARLRCSPMKGHSHVYWYRQLPEEGLKFMVYLQKENIIDESGMPKERFSAEFPKEGPSILRIQQVVRGDSAAYFCASSPLRQGRSTDTQYFGPGTRLTVL.

The DNA for the CDR3 is TGCAGCGTTGTCCAGGGGGCGTATGGCTACACCTTC. Translation gives CSVVQGAYGYTF. The chain uses TRBV29-1 and TRBJ1-2; 8 positions agree with TRBD1. In germline, CDR1 is SQVTM, CDR2 ANQGSEA. V lost 4 bases, J lost 5 bases, and 3 bases stayed unmatched. This CDR3 spans 12 amino acids.

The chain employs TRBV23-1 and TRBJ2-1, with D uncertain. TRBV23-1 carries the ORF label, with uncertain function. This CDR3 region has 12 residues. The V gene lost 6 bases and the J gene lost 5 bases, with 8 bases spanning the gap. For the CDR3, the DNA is TGCGCCAGCAGCCAGGCCAACAATGAGCAGTTCTTC. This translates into CASSQANNEQFF.

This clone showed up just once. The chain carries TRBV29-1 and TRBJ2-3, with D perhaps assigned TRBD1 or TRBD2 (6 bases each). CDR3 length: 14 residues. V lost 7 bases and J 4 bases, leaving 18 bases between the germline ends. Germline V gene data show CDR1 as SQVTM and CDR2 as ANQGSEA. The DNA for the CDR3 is TGCAGCGCCGGAGGGGGGCGGGGTGCAGATACGCAGTATTTT. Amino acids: CSAGGGRGADTQYF.

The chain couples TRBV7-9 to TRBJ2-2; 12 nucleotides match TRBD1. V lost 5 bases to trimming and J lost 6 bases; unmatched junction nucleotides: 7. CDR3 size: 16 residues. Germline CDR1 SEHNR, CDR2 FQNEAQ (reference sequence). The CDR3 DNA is TGTGCCAGCAGCCAAACCGGGACAGGGGGCCCCGGGGAGCTGTTTTTT. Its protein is CASSQTGTGGPGELFF.

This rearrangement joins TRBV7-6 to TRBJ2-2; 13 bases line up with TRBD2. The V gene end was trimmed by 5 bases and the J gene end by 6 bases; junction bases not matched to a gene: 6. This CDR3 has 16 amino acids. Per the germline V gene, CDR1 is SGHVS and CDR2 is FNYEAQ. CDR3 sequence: CASSETSGRNAGELFF. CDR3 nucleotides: TGTGCCAGCAGCGAGACTAGCGGGAGGAATGCCGGGGAGCTGTTTTTT.

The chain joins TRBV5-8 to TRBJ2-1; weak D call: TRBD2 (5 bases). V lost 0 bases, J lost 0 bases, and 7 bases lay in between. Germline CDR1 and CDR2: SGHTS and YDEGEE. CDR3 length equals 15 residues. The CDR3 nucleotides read TGTGCCAGCAGCTTGGCCGGGAACTCCTACAATGAGCAGTTCTTC. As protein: CASSLAGNSYNEQFF.

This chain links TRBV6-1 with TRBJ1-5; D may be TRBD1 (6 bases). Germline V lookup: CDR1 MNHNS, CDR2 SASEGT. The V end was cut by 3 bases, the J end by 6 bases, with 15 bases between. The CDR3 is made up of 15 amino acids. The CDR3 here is CASSDRIGGGQPQHF. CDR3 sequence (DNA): TGTGCCAGCAGTGACAGGATTGGGGGCGGTCAGCCCCAGCATTTT.

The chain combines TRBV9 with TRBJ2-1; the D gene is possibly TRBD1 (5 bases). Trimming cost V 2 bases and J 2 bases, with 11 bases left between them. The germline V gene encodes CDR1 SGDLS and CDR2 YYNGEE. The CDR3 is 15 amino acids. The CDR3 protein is CASSVEGDPYNEQFF. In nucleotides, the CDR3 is TGTGCCAGCAGCGTCGAAGGGGATCCCTACAATGAGCAGTTCTTC.

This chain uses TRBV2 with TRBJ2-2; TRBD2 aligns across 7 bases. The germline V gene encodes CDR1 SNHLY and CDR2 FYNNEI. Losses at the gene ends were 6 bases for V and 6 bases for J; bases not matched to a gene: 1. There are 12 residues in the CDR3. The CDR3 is CASRREPGELFF. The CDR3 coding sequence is TGTGCCAGCAGGCGGGAGCCCGGGGAGCTGTTTTTT.

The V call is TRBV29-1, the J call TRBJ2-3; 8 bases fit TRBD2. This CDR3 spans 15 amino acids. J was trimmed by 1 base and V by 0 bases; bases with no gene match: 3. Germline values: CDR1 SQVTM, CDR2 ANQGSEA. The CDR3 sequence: CSVEEAGAGTDTQYF. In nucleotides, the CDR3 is TGCAGCGTTGAAGAAGCGGGAGCGGGCACAGATACGCAGTATTTT.

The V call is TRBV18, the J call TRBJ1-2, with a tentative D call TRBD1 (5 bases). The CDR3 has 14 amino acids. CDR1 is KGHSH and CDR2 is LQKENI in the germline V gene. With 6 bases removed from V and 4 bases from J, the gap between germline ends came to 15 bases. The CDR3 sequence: CASSPEGLGYGYTF. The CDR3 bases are TGTGCCAGCTCCCCCGAGGGGCTCGGCTATGGCTACACCTTC. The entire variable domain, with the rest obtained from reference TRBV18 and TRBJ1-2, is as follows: NAGVMQNPRHLVRRRGQEARLRCSPMKGHSHVYWYRQLPEEGLKFMVYLQKENIIDESGMPKERFSAEFPKEGPSILRIQQVVRGDSAAYFCASSPEGLGYGYTFGSGTRLTVV.

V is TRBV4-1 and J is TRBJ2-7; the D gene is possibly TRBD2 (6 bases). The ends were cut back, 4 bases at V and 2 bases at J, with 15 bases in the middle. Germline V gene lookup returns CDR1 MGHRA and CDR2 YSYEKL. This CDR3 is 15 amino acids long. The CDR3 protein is CASSRDSRGPYEQYF. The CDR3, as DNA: TGCGCCAGCAGCCGGGACTCGCGAGGTCCCTACGAGCAGTACTTC.

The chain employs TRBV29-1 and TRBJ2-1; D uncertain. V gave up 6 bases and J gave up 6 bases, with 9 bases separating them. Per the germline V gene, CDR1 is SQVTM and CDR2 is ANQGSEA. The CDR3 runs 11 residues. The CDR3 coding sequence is TGCAGCGTGATTCCTTCCAATGAGCAGTTCTTC. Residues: CSVIPSNEQFF.

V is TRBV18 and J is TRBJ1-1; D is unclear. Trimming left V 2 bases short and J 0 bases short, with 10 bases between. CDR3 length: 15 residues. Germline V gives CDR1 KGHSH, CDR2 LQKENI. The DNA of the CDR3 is TGTGCCAGCTCACCAAGCTCACCCATGAACACTGAAGCTTTCTTT. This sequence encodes CASSPSSPMNTEAFF.

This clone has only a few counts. The CDR3 region is CATQGRYTEAFF. The CDR3 nucleotides are TGTGCCACCCAGGGGCGCTACACTGAAGCTTTCTTT. The chain links TRBV6-5 to TRBJ1-1; the D gene is possibly TRBD1 (6 bases). Between the trimmed V and J ends, which lost 10 bases and 3 bases, there was a span of 12 bases. The V gene's germline CDR1 is MNHEY and CDR2 SVGAGI. The CDR3 is 12 amino acids.

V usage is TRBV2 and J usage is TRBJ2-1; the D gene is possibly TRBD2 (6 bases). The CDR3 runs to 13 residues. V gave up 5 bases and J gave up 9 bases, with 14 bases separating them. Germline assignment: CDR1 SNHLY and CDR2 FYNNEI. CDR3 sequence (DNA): TGTGCCAGCAGTCAAAGACTAGGGTCTGAGCAGTTCTTC. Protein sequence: CASSQRLGSEQFF.

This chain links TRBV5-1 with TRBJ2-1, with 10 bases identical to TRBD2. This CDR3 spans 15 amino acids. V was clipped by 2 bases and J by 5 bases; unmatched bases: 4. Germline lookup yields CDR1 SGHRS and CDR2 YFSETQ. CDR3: CASSLEAGGDNEQFF. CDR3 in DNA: TGCGCCAGCAGCTTAGAAGCGGGAGGGGACAATGAGCAGTTCTTC.

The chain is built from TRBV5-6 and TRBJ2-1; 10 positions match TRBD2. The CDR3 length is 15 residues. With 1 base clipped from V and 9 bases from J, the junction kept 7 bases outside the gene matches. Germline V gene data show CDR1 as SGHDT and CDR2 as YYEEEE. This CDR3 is CASSLTSGILTEQFF. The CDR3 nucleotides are TGTGCCAGCAGCTTGACTAGCGGGATTCTGACTGAGCAGTTCTTC. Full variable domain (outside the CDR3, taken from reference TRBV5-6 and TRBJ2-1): DAGVTQSPTHLIKTRGQQVTLRCSPKSGHDTVSWYQQALGQGPQFIFQYYEEEERQRGNFPDRFSGHQFPNYSSELNVNALLLGDSALYLCASSLTSGILTEQFFGPGTRLTVL.

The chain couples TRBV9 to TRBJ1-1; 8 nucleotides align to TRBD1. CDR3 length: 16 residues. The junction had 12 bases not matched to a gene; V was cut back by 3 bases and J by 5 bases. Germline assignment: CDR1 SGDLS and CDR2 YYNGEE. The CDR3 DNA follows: TGTGCCAGCAGCGCCGGGACAGGCTTCTTGGGGACTGAAGCTTTCTTT. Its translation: CASSAGTGFLGTEAFF.

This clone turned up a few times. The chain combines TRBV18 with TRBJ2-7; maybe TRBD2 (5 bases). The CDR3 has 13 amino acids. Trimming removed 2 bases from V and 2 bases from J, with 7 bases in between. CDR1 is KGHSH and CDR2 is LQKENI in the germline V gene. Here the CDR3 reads CASSPSGPYEQYF. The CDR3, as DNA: TGTGCCAGCTCACCAAGCGGTCCCTACGAGCAGTACTTC.

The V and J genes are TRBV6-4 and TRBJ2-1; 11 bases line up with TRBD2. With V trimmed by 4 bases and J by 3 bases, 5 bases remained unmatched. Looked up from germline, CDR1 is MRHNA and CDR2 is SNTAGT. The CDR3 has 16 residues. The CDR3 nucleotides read TGTGCCAGCAGTGTCGAAACTAGCGGGAGCTACAATGAGCAGTTCTTC. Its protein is CASSVETSGSYNEQFF.

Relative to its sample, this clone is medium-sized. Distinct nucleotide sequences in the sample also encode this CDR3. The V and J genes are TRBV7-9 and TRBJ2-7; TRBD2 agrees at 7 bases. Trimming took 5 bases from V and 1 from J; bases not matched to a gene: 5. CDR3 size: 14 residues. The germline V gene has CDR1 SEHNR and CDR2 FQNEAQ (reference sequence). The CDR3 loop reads CASSPPSGSYEQYF. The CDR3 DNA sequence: TGTGCCAGCAGCCCTCCTAGCGGTTCCTACGAGCAGTACTTC.

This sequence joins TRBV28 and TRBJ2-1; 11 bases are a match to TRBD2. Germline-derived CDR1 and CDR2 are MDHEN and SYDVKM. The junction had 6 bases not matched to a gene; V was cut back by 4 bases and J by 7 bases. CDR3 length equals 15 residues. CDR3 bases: TGTGCCAGCAGTTCCCGGGGACTAGCGGAAAATGAGCAGTTCTTC. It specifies CASSSRGLAENEQFF.

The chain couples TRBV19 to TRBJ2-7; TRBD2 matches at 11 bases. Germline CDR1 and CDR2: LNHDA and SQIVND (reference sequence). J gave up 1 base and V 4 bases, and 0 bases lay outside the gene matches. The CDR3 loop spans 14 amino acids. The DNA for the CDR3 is TGTGCCAGTAGTAGGACTAGCGGGTCCTACGAGCAGTACTTC. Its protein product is CASSRTSGSYEQYF.

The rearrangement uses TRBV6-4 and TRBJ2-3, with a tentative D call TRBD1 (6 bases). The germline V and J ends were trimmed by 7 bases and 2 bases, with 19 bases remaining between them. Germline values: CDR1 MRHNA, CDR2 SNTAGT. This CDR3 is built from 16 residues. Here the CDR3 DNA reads TGTGCCAGCAAGTACAGGGCCAGTTCGAACACAGATACGCAGTATTTT. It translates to CASKYRASSNTDTQYF.